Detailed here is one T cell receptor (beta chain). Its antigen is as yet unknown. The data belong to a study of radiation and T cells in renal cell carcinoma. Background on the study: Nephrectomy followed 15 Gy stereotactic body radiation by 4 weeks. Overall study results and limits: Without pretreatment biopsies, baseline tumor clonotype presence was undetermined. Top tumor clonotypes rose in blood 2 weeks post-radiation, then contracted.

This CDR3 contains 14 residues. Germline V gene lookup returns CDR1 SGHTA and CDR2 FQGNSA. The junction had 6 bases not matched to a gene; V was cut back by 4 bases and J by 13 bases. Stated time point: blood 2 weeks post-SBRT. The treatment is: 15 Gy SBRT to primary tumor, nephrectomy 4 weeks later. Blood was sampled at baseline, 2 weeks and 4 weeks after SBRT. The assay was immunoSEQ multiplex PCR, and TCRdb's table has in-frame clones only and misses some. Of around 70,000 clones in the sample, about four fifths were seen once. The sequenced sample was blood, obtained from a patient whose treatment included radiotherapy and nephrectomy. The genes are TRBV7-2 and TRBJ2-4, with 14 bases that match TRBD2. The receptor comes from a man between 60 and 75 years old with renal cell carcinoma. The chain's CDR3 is CASSSGLAGAGQYF. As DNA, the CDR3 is TGTGCCAGCAGCTCGGGACTAGCGGGAGCGGGACAGTACTTC.